The 29 T cell receptor beta chains in this list originate from one sample, sequenced in a study of blood T cells in healthy people across ages (dated by TCRdb to the mid-2010s). Library generation was performed with 5' RACE. Sequenced on an Illumina HiSeq 2500. The second PCR ran for roughly 7 to 12 cycles and used a J-beta primer mix along with a sample-barcoded 5' primer. Clones were called with MiXCR by TCRdb after fastp trimmed the public reads at Q25, and only in-frame beta chains were retained. One record per CDR3 amino acid sequence lists the most common genes and DNA. The sample table records about 1.6 million distinct CDR3 sequences; 30% to 40% of these occur just once. The ten largest make up 10% to 12% of the sample. The specimen was blood. These receptor sequences come from a woman aged 30 to 39 in good health.

This clonotype was counted between two and nine times. The V gene is TRBV3-1, the J gene TRBJ2-1, with D unclear. V was pared by 2 bases and J by 8 bases, with 7 bases between. The CDR3 contains 12 residues. The germline CDR1 and CDR2 sequences are LGHDT and YNNKEL (reference sequence). The CDR3 here is CASSQLGDEQFF. The CDR3 coding sequence is TGTGCCAGCAGCCAATTGGGCGATGAGCAGTTCTTC.

This clonotype occurred once. Possible read error: a much larger clone is one base away. The gene calls are TRBV29-1 and TRBJ1-2; 7 positions agree with TRBD1. The V gene's germline CDR1 is SQVTM and CDR2 ANQGSEA. This CDR3 contains 15 residues. CDR3 DNA sequence: TGCAGCGTTGATTTCGGGGACAGTCAACACTATGGCCACACCTTC. Protein: CSVDFGDSQHYGHTF.

The chain employs TRBV20-1 and TRBJ1-1, with D unclear. Germline V gene data show CDR1 as DFQATT and CDR2 as SNEGSKA (reference sequence). The V end lost 0 bases, the J end lost 0 bases, and 11 bases lay between the germline ends. The CDR3 spans 15 residues. This CDR3 reads CSARDPIQLNTEAFF. The CDR3 DNA sequence: TGCAGTGCTAGAGATCCAATCCAATTGAACACTGAAGCTTTCTTT.

This clonotype was detected a few times. The chain links TRBV20-1 to TRBJ2-3, with D perhaps TRBD1 (6 bases). This CDR3 spans 16 amino acids. CDR1 is DFQATT, CDR2 SNEGSKA, per germline (reference sequence). The V end was cut by 6 bases, the J end by 1 base, with 20 bases between. The CDR3 nucleotides are TGCAGTGCGAGACAGGAGACGCTGTTGGGCACAGATACGCAGTATTTT. As protein: CSARQETLLGTDTQYF.

This clonotype was observed a few times. This chain links TRBV6-2 or TRBV6-3 with TRBJ2-5, with TRBD2 matching over 7 bases. V was pared by 2 bases and J by 2 bases, with 5 bases of the junction left unmatched. The CDR3 contains 15 residues. The germline V gene encodes CDR1 MNHEY and CDR2 SVGEGT. CDR3 amino acids: CASSYAASGQETQYF. Here the CDR3 DNA reads TGTGCCAGCAGTTACGCGGCTAGCGGACAAGAGACCCAGTACTTC.

In its sample, this clonotype was seen a few times. The chain joins TRBV14 to TRBJ2-7, with TRBD1 matching over 9 bases. Trimming at V came to 0 bases and at J to 3 bases, leaving 9 bases not matched to a gene. The germline V gene encodes CDR1 SGHDN and CDR2 FVKESK. The CDR3 has 17 residues. This CDR3 reads CASSQEGGTGIDYEQYF. For the CDR3, the DNA is TGTGCCAGCAGCCAAGAAGGCGGGACAGGGATAGACTACGAGCAGTACTTC.

The genes are TRBV11-2 and TRBJ1-6; D perhaps matches TRBD1 (5 bases). The CDR3 runs 15 residues. Germline lookup yields CDR1 SGHAT and CDR2 FQNNGV. Trimming pared 0 bases from V and 7 bases from J, leaving 10 bases between. In DNA, the CDR3 is TGTGCCAGCAGCTTAGATTGGGCAGGGAATTCACCCCTCCACTTT. Translating gives CASSLDWAGNSPLHF.

This clonotype appeared many times. The V and J genes are TRBV6-5 and TRBJ1-1; TRBD1 is a possible D gene (6 bases). Germline lookup yields CDR1 MNHEY and CDR2 SVGAGI. V gave up 3 bases and J gave up 4 bases, with 9 bases separating them. The CDR3 covers 13 residues. For the CDR3, the DNA is TGTGCCAGCAGTTATGGGGGCGGCACTGAAGCTTTCTTT. Protein sequence: CASSYGGGTEAFF.

The chain employs TRBV7-2 and TRBJ2-6; no clear D gene. V was pared by 2 bases and J by 0 bases, with 5 bases between. Germline CDR1 is SGHTA and CDR2 is FQGNSA. The CDR3 sequence is 15 residues long. The CDR3 DNA reads TGTGCCAGCAGCTTACGGTACTCTGGGGCCAACGTCCTGACTTTC. Translation: CASSLRYSGANVLTF.

The genes are TRBV30 and TRBJ1-5, with a tentative D call TRBD1 (6 bases). This CDR3 comprises 14 residues. V was clipped by 4 bases and J by 3 bases, with 13 bases between them. CDR1 and CDR2 (germline): GTSNPN, SVGIG (reference sequence). The CDR3 loop is CAWTVGTPNQPQHF. CDR3 DNA: TGTGCCTGGACCGTAGGGACACCCAATCAGCCCCAGCATTTT.

Regarding this clonotype: The junction departs from the called germline gene at one end, perhaps through a read error. The V call is TRBV11-2, the J call TRBJ2-7, with a tentative D call TRBD1 (5 bases). Germline V CDR1 and CDR2: SGHAT, FQNNGV. The CDR3 runs to 15 residues. For the CDR3, the DNA is TGTGCCGGCAGCTCCGACAGCCTAGGTGACTACGAGCAGTACTTC. Its protein is CAGSSDSLGDYEQYF.

About this clonotype: A much more abundant neighbour one base away suggests this may be a read error. This CDR3 fails to terminate in the conserved phenylalanine or tryptophan, so it likely reflects a read error. The chain has TRBV20-1 and TRBJ2-5; 8 nucleotides match TRBD2. This CDR3 spans 13 amino acids. Trimming removed 0 bases from V and 4 bases from J; junction bases left unmatched: 1. The germline gives CDR1 DFQATT, CDR2 SNEGSKA (reference sequence). The CDR3 loop is CSARDLAGETQYL. The CDR3 coding sequence is TGCAGTGCTAGAGATCTAGCGGGAGAGACCCAGTACTTG.

This sequence joins TRBV7-2 and TRBJ2-3; the match to TRBD2 covers 9 bases. Germline values: CDR1 SGHTA, CDR2 FQGNSA. J was trimmed by 7 bases and V by 5 bases; bases with no gene match: 10. This CDR3 region has 15 residues. CDR3 coding DNA: TGTGCCAGCAGCGAGGGACTAGCCGACACTTATACGCAGTATTTT. Translating it yields CASSEGLADTYTQYF.

V and J are TRBV27 and TRBJ1-1; D gene ambiguous. Germline CDR1 reads MNHEY; CDR2 reads SMNVEV (reference sequence). V lost 5 bases to trimming and J lost 1 base, with 14 bases between them. The CDR3 has 15 residues. In DNA form, the CDR3 reads TGTGCCAGCAGTACCCCCTTCGGGGAGAACACTGAAGCTTTCTTT. This encodes CASSTPFGENTEAFF.

The chain joins TRBV6-4 to TRBJ1-6; TRBD1 aligns across 8 bases. Germline CDR1 and CDR2: MRHNA and SNTAGT. V was clipped by 8 bases and J by 1 base; unmatched bases: 13. CDR3 size: 18 residues. The CDR3 loop is CASPVPGTGGSYNSPLHF. The CDR3 nucleotides are TGTGCCAGCCCTGTCCCCGGGACAGGCGGTTCCTATAATTCACCCCTCCACTTT.

To note about this clonotype: This CDR3 is missing its conserved last phenylalanine or tryptophan, likely due to a read error. It is unclear where the CDR3 begins or ends on the DNA, so no DNA is shown, and the CDR3 is as TCRdb lists it. The V gene is TRBV13, the J gene TRBJ2-5; TRBD2 was called by the table and not checked on the DNA. The CDR3 is 13 residues long, counting both termini. CDR1 and CDR2 (germline): PRHDT, FYEKMQ (reference sequence). CDR3 loop: CASSSEREGYPYV.

This clonotype was found a few times. The genes are TRBV5-1 and TRBJ2-1; unclear D gene. CDR3 length: 15 residues. Per germline, CDR1 SGHRS and CDR2 YFSETQ. Trimming pared 1 base from V and 0 bases from J, leaving 8 bases between. For the CDR3, the DNA is TGCGCCAGCAGCTTGTTGGAGTACTCCTACAATGAGCAGTTCTTC. Protein: CASSLLEYSYNEQFF.

This clonotype has more than one count but fewer than ten. The CDR3 reads CASRLSGQGGGYTF. CDR3 nucleotide sequence: TGTGCCAGCAGGTTATCCGGACAGGGCGGTGGCTACACCTTC. The chain couples TRBV6-6 to TRBJ1-2; 8 bases align to TRBD1. The J segment lost 7 bases and the V segment lost 6 bases, leaving 10 bases of the junction unmatched. This CDR3 is built from 14 residues. Germline CDR1 MNHNY, CDR2 SVGAGI (reference sequence).

The chain is built from TRBV7-2 and TRBJ2-5; TRBD2 matches 7 bases. Germline V CDR1 and CDR2: SGHTA, FQGNSA. V shed 4 bases, J shed 11 bases, and the junction held 16 bases outside the gene matches. This CDR3 is built from 15 residues. For the CDR3, the DNA is TGTGCCAGCAGCTCCAGCGCACTCGGGGGGAATGAGCAGTACTTC. Protein product: CASSSSALGGNEQYF.

This clonotype appeared a few times. The rearrangement links TRBV6-6 to TRBJ2-7; tentative D call: TRBD1 (5 bases). Trimming took 5 bases from V and 2 from J, leaving 19 bases between them. CDR3 length equals 16 residues. From germline, CDR1 is MNHNY and CDR2 SVGAGI (reference sequence). The chain's CDR3 is CASSQGFQQTAYEQYF. The CDR3 DNA sequence: TGTGCCAGCAGTCAAGGGTTCCAACAGACAGCCTACGAGCAGTACTTC.

This chain joins TRBV28 and TRBJ2-3; TRBD2 matches 9 bases. This CDR3 contains 12 residues. Germline V gene lookup returns CDR1 MDHEN and CDR2 SYDVKM. J gave up 14 bases and V 2 bases, and 5 bases lay outside the gene matches. The CDR3 nucleotides are TGTGCCAGCAGTTTAGAGCGGGGGGTCACGTATTTT. It encodes CASSLERGVTYF.

The rearrangement joins TRBV5-1 to TRBJ2-3, with 7 bases matching TRBD2. Germline V lookup: CDR1 SGHRS, CDR2 YFSETQ. V lost 5 bases and J lost 2; bases outside the gene matches: 11. CDR3 size: 16 residues. This CDR3 reads CASRVRDYPTTDTQYF. CDR3 nucleotide sequence: TGCGCCAGCAGAGTCCGGGACTATCCCACCACAGATACGCAGTATTTT.

CDR3 in DNA: TGCAGTGCCTTAAAGGCGCTAGCTCGGTATGAGCAGTACTTC. The encoded protein is CSALKALARYEQYF. The chain couples TRBV20-1 to TRBJ2-7, with D possibly being TRBD2 (5 bases). V was cut by 6 bases and J by 7 bases, with 22 bases left in between. The CDR3 extends over 14 amino acids. Germline V CDR1 and CDR2: DFQATT, SNEGSKA (reference sequence).

There are a few counts of this clonotype. V gene TRBV28 combines with J gene TRBJ2-1; 16 positions match TRBD2. J was trimmed by 2 bases and V by 7 bases; bases with no gene match: 8. CDR1 and CDR2 from the germline V gene are MDHEN and SYDVKM. The CDR3 has 18 residues. CDR3: CASTPGLAGGLPYNEQFF. For the CDR3, the DNA is TGTGCCAGCACCCCGGGACTAGCGGGAGGGCTCCCCTACAATGAGCAGTTCTTC.

The chain employs TRBV6-2 or TRBV6-3 and TRBJ2-2, with D uncertain. V lost 5 bases and J 7 bases, leaving 20 bases between the germline ends. The CDR3 runs to 16 residues. From germline, CDR1 is MNHEY and CDR2 SVGEGT. The CDR3 loop reads CASSPLGRGGIGELFF. CDR3 nucleotide sequence: TGTGCCAGCAGTCCCCTAGGCAGAGGCGGCATCGGGGAGCTGTTTTTT.

The chain recombines TRBV3-1 with TRBJ2-1; D may be TRBD2 (5 bases). Germline V gives CDR1 LGHDT, CDR2 YNNKEL (reference sequence). The CDR3 is 15 residues long. Trimming shortened V by 0 bases and J by 3 bases, and 9 bases separated the two germline ends. The CDR3 here is CASSQERAVYNEQFF. In nucleotides, the CDR3 is TGTGCCAGCAGCCAAGAGCGGGCAGTCTACAATGAGCAGTTCTTC.

The chain links TRBV28 to TRBJ2-5, with TRBD2 as a possible D gene (6 bases). Germline loops: CDR1 MDHEN, CDR2 SYDVKM. CDR3 size: 15 residues. The V gene lost 2 bases and the J gene lost 4 bases, with 14 bases spanning the gap. This CDR3 is CASSLKVGGGETQYF. The CDR3 nucleotides read TGTGCCAGCAGTTTAAAAGTGGGGGGAGGAGAGACCCAGTACTTC. The entire variable domain, with the rest obtained from reference TRBV28 and TRBJ2-5, is as follows: DVKVTQSSRYLVKRTGEKVFLECVQDMDHENMFWYRQDPGLGLRLIYFSYDVKMKEKGDIPEGYSVSREKKERFSLILESASTNQTSMYLCASSLKVGGGETQYFGPGTRLLVL.

The chain joins TRBV11-2 to TRBJ2-7; no clear D gene. The CDR3 has 14 amino acids. CDR1 is SGHAT and CDR2 is FQNNGV in the germline V gene. The germline V and J ends were trimmed by 1 base and 1 base, with 8 bases remaining between them. This CDR3 is CASSLVDNSYEQYF. DNA for the CDR3: TGTGCCAGCAGCTTAGTTGACAATTCCTACGAGCAGTACTTC.

The chain has TRBV11-1 and TRBJ2-1, with D hard to call. The V and J ends lost 5 bases and 10 bases respectively, with 15 bases between them. Looked up from germline, CDR1 is SGHAT and CDR2 is FQDESV (reference sequence). The CDR3 consists of 13 residues. The CDR3, as DNA: TGTGCCAGCAGCCCCACCCAGTGCAGGGAGCAGTTCTTC. Translation gives CASSPTQCREQFF.